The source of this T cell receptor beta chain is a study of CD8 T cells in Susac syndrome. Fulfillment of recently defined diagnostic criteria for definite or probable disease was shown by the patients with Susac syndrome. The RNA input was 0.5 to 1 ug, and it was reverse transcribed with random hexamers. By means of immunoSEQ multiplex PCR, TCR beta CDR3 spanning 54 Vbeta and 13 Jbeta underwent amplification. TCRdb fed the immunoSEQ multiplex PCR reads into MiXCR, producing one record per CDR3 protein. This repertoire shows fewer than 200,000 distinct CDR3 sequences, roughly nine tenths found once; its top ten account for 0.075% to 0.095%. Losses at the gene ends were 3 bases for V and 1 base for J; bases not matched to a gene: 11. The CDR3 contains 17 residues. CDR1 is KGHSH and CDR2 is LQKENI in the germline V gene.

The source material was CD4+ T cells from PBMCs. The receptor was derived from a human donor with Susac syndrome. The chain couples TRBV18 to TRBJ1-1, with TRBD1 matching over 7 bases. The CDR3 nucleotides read TGTGCCAGCTCACCTTACGAACAGGGGACCCAGAACACTGAAGCTTTCTTT. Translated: CASSPYEQGTQNTEAFF.